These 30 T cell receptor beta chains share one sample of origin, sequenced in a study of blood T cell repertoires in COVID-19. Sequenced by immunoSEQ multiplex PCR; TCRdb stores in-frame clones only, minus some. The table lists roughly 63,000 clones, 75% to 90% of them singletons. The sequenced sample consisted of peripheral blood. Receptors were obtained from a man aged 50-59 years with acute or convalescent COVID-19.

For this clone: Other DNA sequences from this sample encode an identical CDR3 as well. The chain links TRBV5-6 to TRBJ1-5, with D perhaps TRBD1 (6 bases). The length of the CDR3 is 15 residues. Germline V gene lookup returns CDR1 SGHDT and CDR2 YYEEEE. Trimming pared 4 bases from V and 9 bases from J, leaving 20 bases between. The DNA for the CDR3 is TGTGCCAGCAGCCCTTGGGGGCAGGGGTGGGTGCCCCAGCATTTT. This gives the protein CASSPWGQGWVPQHF.

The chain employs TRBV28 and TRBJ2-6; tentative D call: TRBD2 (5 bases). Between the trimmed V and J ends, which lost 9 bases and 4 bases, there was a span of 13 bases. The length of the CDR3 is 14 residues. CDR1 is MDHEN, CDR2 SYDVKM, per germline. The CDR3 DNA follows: TGTGCCAGTCTGTACCGGGGAGGGGCCAACGTCCTGACTTTC. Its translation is CASLYRGGANVLTF.

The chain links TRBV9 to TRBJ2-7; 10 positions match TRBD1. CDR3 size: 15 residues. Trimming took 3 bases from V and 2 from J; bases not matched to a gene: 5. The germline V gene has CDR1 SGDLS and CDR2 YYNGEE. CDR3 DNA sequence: TGTGCCAGCAGCGCCGGGACAGGGGTAGCCTACGAGCAGTACTTC. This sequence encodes CASSAGTGVAYEQYF.

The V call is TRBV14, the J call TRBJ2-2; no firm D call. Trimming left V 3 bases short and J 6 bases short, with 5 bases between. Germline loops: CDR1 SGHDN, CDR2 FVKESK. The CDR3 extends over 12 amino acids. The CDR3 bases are TGTGCCAGCAGCCATTTCTCCGGGGAGCTGTTTTTT. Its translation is CASSHFSGELFF.

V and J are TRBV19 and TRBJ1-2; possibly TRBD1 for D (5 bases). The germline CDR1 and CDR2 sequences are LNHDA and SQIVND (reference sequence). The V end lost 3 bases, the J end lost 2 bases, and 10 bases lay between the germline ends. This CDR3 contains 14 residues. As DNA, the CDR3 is TGTGCCAGTAGTATCCTAGACAGAAACTATGGCTACACCTTC. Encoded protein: CASSILDRNYGYTF.

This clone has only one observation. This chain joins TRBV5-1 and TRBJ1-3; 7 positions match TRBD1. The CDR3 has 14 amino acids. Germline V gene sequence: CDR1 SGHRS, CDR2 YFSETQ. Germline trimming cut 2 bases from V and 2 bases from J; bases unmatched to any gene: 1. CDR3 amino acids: CASSLGGTGNTIYF. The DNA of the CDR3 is TGCGCCAGCAGCTTAGGGGGCACTGGAAACACCATATATTTT.

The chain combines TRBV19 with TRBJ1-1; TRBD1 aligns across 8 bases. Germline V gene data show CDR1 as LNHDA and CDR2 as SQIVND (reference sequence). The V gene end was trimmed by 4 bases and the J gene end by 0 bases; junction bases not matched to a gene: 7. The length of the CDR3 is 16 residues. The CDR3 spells CASSNRDRILNTEAFF. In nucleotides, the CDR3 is TGTGCCAGTAGTAACCGGGACAGGATCTTGAACACTGAAGCTTTCTTT.

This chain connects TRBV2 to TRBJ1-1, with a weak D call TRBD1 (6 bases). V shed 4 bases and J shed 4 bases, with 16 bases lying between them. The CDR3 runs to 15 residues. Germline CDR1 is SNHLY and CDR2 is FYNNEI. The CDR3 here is CASSVLGAEGTEAFF. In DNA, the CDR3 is TGTGCCAGCAGTGTATTGGGGGCTGAGGGCACTGAAGCTTTCTTT.

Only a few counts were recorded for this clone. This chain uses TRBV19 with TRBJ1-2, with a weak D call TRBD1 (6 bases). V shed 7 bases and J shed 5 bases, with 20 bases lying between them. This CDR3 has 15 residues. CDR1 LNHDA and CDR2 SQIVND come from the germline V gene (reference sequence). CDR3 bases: TGTGCCAGTACCTCAGGGGATCTGAGGGGGTATGGCTACACCTTC. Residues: CASTSGDLRGYGYTF.

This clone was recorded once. The CDR3 DNA sequence: TGTGCCAGCAGTGGCGATCTTACCGGGGAGCTGTTTTTT. Translation: CASSGDLTGELFF. This rearrangement joins TRBV6-4 to TRBJ2-2; D remains ambiguous. The ends were cut back, 4 bases at V and 5 bases at J, with 8 bases in the middle. Germline CDR1 reads MRHNA; CDR2 reads SNTAGT. There are 13 residues in the CDR3.

The CDR3 DNA follows: TGTGCCAGCAACGGAGTGGCGACCGGGGAGCTGTTTTTT. Its protein product is CASNGVATGELFF. The chain carries TRBV12-3 or TRBV12-4 and TRBJ2-2; D remains ambiguous. This CDR3 has 13 residues. Trimming removed 7 bases from V and 5 bases from J, with 11 bases in between.

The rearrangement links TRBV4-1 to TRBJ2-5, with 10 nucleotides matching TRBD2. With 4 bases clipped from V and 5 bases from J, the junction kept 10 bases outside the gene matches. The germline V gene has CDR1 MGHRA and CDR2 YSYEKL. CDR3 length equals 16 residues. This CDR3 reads CASSPIAGTSAETQYF. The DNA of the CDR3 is TGCGCCAGCAGCCCAATAGCCGGGACTAGCGCCGAGACCCAGTACTTC.

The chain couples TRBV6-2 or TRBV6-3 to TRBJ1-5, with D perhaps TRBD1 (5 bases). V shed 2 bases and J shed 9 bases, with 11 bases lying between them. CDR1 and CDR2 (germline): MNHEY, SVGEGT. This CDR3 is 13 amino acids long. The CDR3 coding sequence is TGTGCCAGCAGTTACGGCGGGGGAGGGCCCCAGCATTTT. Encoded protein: CASSYGGGGPQHF.

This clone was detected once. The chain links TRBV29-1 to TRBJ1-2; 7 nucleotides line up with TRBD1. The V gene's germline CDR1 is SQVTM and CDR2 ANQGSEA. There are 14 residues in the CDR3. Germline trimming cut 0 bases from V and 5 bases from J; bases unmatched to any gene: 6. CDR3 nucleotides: TGCAGCGTTGAAGAAAGACAGGGACTTTATGGCTACACCTTC. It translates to CSVEERQGLYGYTF.

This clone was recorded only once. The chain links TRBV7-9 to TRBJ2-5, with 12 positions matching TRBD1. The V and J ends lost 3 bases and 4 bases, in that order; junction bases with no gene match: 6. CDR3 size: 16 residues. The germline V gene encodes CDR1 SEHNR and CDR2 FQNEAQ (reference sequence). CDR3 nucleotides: TGTGCCAGCAGCTTCACGGGACAGGGGGCTGGAGAGACCCAGTACTTC. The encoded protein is CASSFTGQGAGETQYF.

DNA for the CDR3: TGTGCCAGCAGTGAAGCCGGGGTAGCGGGAGTCAATGAGCAGTTCTTC. This gives the protein CASSEAGVAGVNEQFF. V and J are TRBV2 and TRBJ2-1; TRBD2 aligns across 9 bases. This CDR3 spans 16 amino acids. Germline V lookup: CDR1 SNHLY, CDR2 FYNNEI. V was pared by 0 bases and J by 6 bases, with 6 bases of the junction left unmatched.

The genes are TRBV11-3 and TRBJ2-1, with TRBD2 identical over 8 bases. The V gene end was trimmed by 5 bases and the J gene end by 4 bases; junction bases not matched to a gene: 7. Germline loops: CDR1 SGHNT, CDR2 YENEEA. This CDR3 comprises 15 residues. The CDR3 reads CASSPRVAGYNEQFF. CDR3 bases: TGTGCCAGCAGCCCGAGGGTAGCGGGGTACAATGAGCAGTTCTTC.

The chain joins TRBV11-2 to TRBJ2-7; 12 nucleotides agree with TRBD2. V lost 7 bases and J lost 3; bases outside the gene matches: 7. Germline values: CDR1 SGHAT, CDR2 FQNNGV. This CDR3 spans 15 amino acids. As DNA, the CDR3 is TGTGCCAGCACCGCTGGACTAGCGGGATTCTACGAGCAGTACGTC. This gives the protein CASTAGLAGFYEQYV.

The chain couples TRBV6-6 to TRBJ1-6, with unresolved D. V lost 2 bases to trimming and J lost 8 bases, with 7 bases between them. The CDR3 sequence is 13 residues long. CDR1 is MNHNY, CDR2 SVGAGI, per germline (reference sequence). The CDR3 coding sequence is TGTGCCAGCAGTTACGAGGGAGATTCACCCCTCCACTTT. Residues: CASSYEGDSPLHF.

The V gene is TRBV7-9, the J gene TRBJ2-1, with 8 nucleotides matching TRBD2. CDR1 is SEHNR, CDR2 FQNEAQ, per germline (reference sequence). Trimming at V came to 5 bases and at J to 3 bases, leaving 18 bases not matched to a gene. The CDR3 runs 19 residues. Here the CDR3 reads CASSPTNLRLAMNYNEQFF. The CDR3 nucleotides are TGTGCCAGCAGCCCAACTAACCTCAGACTAGCGATGAACTACAATGAGCAGTTCTTC.

CDR3: CASSQEAGGLGEQYF. CDR3 coding DNA: TGTGCCAGCAGCCAAGAAGCGGGAGGGTTAGGCGAGCAGTACTTC. The chain links TRBV4-2 to TRBJ2-7; 10 nucleotides line up with TRBD2. The V gene's germline CDR1 is LGHNA and CDR2 YNFKEQ. Germline trimming cut 0 bases from V and 6 bases from J; bases unmatched to any gene: 5. The CDR3 contains 15 residues.

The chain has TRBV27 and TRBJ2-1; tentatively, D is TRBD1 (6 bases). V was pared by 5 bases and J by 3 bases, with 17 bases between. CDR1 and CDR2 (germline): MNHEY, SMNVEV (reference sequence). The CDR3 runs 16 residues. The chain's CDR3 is CASSLTGTPLYNEQFF. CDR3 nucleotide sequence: TGTGCCAGCAGTCTAACCGGGACACCACTCTACAATGAGCAGTTCTTC.

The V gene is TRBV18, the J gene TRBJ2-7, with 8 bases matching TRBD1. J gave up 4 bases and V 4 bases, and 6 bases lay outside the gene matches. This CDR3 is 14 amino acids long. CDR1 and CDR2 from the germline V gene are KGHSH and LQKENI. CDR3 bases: TGTGCCAGCTCACTAGAATACAGGGGGTACGAGCAGTACTTC. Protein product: CASSLEYRGYEQYF.

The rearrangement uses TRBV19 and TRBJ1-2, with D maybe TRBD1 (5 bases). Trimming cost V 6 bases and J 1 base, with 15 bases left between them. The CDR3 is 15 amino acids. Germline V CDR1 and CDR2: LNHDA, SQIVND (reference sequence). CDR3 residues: CASRPVGLGNYGYTF. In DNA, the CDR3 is TGTGCCAGTAGACCTGTGGGGCTCGGTAACTATGGCTACACCTTC.

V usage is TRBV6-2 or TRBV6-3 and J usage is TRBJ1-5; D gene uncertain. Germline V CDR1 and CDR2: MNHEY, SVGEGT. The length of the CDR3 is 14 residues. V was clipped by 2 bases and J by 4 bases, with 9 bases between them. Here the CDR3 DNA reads TGTGCCAGCAGTTACAGCGGGGATAATCAGCCCCAGCATTTT. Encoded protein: CASSYSGDNQPQHF.

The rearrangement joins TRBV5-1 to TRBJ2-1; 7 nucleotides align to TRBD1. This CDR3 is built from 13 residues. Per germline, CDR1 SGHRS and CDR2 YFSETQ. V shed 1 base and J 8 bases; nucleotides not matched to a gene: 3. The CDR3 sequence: CASSLTGEDEQFF. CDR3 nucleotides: TGCGCCAGCAGCTTGACAGGGGAAGATGAGCAGTTCTTC.

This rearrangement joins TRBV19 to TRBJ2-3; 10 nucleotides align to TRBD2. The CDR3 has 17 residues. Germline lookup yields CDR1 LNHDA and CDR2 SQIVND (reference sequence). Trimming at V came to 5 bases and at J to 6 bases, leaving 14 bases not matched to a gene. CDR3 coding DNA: TGTGCCAGTAGTTTTCCCGGTGCTAGCGGGAGATTCGATACGCAGTATTTT. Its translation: CASSFPGASGRFDTQYF.

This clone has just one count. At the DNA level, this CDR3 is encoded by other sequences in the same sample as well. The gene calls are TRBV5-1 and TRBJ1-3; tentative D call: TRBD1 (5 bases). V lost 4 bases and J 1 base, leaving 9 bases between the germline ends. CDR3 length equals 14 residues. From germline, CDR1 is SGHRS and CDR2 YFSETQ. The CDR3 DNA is TGCGCCAGCAGCCTTCGGGGGTCTGGAAACACCATATATTTT. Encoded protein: CASSLRGSGNTIYF.

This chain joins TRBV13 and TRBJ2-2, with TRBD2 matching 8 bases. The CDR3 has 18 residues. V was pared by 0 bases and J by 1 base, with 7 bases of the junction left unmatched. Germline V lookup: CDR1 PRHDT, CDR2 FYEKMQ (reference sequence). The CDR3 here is CASSLGRRLAGNTGELFF. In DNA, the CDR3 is TGTGCCAGCAGCTTAGGGAGAAGGCTAGCGGGGAACACCGGGGAGCTGTTTTTT.

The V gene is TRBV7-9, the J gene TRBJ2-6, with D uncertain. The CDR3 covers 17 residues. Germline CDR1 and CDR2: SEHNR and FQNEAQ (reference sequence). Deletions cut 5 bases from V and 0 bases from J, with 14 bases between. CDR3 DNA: TGTGCCAGCAGCCCCATTGGTGAGATCTCTGGGGCCAACGTCCTGACTTTC. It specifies CASSPIGEISGANVLTF.